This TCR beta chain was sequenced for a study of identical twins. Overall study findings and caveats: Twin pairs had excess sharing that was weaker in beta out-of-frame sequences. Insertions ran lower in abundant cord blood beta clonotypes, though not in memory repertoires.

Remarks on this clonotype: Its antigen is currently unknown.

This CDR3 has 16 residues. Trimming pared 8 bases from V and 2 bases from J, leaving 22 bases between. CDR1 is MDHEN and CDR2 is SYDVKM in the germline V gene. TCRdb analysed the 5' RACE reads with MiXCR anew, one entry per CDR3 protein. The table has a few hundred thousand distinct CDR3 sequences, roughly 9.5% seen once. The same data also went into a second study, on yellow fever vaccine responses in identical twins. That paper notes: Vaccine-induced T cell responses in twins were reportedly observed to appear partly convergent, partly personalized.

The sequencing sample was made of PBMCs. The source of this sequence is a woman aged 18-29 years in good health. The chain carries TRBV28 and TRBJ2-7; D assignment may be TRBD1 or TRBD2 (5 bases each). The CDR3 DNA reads TGTGCCAGCTACGCCTCCGGCATCCAGGGACCCTACGAGCAGTACTTC. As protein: CASYASGIQGPYEQYF.